This T cell receptor (beta chain) derives from a study of T cell changes during pregnancy in multiple sclerosis. Produced via immunoSEQ multiplex PCR; TCRdb's table is partial and in-frame only. The table lists tens of thousands of clones, about 93% of them singletons. The V and J ends lost 4 bases and 2 bases, in that order; junction bases with no gene match: 16. This CDR3 has 18 residues. The germline V gene has CDR1 SGHNT and CDR2 YYREEE (reference sequence). The V and J genes are TRBV5-4 and TRBJ2-5; 8 bases are a match to TRBD2. The source is a female donor with multiple sclerosis, enrolled in a pregnancy study. This specimen was CD4+ T cells from peripheral blood mononuclear cells, taken in the second trimester of pregnancy. The CDR3 nucleotides read TGTGCCAGCAGCCGCCTCCACCTAAAGCGGGAGTGGCAAGAGACCCAGTACTTC. Amino acids: CASSRLHLKREWQETQYF.